Listed below are T cell receptor beta chains from one sample, sequenced in a study of CD8 T cells in Susac syndrome. Using its own MiXCR run on the immunoSEQ multiplex PCR reads, TCRdb lists one record per CDR3 protein. This sample yields under 90,000 distinct CDR3 sequences, of which about 92% are seen a single time; about 0.54% belongs to the top ten. Sequencing was done on a sample of CD4+ T cells from PBMCs. The receptors shown here come from a human donor with Susac syndrome. The CDR3 runs from the conserved cysteine through the conserved F or W. The order of the fields is J gene, clone size, V gene, D gene, CDR3 protein, CDR3 DNA. The D gene is left open where the match is weak. Some rows mark clone size as missing; the rest say once, few, many or name a class of expanded clone.

TRBJ2-1,once,TRBV9,.,CASSVSPGWGKFYNEQFF,TGTGCCAGCAGCGTATCCCCCGGATGGGGCAAATTTTACAATGAGCAGTTCTTC
TRBJ2-1,.,TRBV19,.,CASSTRHYNEQFF,TGTGCCAGTAGTACCAGACATTACAATGAGCAGTTCTTC
TRBJ2-1,.,TRBV7-9,.,CASSLTGRGQFF,TGTGCCAGCAGCTTAACCGGCCGGGGGCAGTTCTTC
TRBJ1-5,few,TRBV12-3/TRBV12-4,.,CASSSTGYQPQHF,TGTGCCAGCAGTTCAACAGGTTATCAGCCCCAGCATTTT
TRBJ2-3,.,TRBV7-3,.,CASSLNGMTTDTQYF,TGTGCCAGCAGCTTAAACGGGATGACTACAGATACGCAGTATTTT
TRBJ2-1,.,TRBV9,TRBD2,CASSVQPGGAYNEQFF,TGTGCCAGCAGCGTACAACCCGGGGGGGCTTACAATGAGCAGTTCTTC
TRBJ1-3,.,TRBV3-1,.,CASSRVAPSGNTIYF,TGTGCCAGCAGCCGCGTGGCGCCCTCTGGAAACACCATATATTTT
TRBJ2-4,.,TRBV3-1,TRBD2,CASSPLAGGLGNIQYF,TGTGCCAGCAGCCCGCTAGCGGGGGGGCTTGGAAACATTCAGTACTTC
TRBJ2-3,.,TRBV6-4,TRBD2,CASSEGLSRTDTQYF,TGTGCCAGCAGTGAGGGACTATCACGCACAGATACGCAGTATTTT
TRBJ1-1,.,TRBV28,.,CASYQRVNTEAFF,TGTGCCAGTTACCAGAGGGTGAACACTGAAGCTTTCTTT
TRBJ1-2,.,TRBV6-2/TRBV6-3,.,CASRAAGGDYGYTF,TGTGCCAGCCGCGCGGCGGGGGGCGACTATGGCTACACCTTC
TRBJ2-1,.,TRBV10-2,.,CARIDSGRQDNEQFF,TGCGCCAGGATAGATTCGGGTAGACAAGACAATGAGCAGTTCTTC
TRBJ2-1,.,TRBV7-2,.,CASSSAAGASYNEQFF,TGTGCCAGCAGCTCTGCGGCGGGGGCCTCCTACAATGAGCAGTTCTTC
TRBJ1-2,.,TRBV27,.,CASSLSSFYSDYTF,TGTGCCAGCAGTTTATCGAGTTTCTATTCTGACTACACCTTC
TRBJ2-5,.,TRBV11-2,TRBD2,CASSLDLAGGQKTQYF,TGTGCCAGCAGCTTAGATCTAGCGGGGGGGCAAAAAACCCAGTACTTC
TRBJ2-5,.,TRBV20-1,TRBD2,CSAAGGSETQYF,TGCAGTGCCGCGGGAGGATCGGAGACCCAGTACTTC
TRBJ2-1,.,TRBV20-1,TRBD2,CSATLGGDEQFF,TGCAGTGCTACCCTGGGGGGGGATGAGCAGTTCTTC
TRBJ2-1,.,TRBV2,.,CASSWDSGFSYNEQFF,TGTGCCAGCAGCTGGGACTCAGGGTTCTCCTACAATGAGCAGTTCTTC
TRBJ2-7,.,TRBV29-1,.,CSVAGLPNLREQYF,TGCAGCGTTGCGGGACTCCCCAATTTACGCGAGCAGTACTTC
TRBJ2-7,.,TRBV19,.,CASSSQRPSISGVSYKQYF,TGTGCCAGTAGTAGTCAACGTCCAAGCATTAGCGGAGTTTCCTACAAGCAGTACTTC
TRBJ2-7,.,TRBV7-2,.,CASSFQAPLSYEQYF,TGTGCCAGCAGCTTTCAAGCGCCCCTCTCCTACGAGCAGTACTTC
TRBJ2-7,.,TRBV9,TRBD1,CASSPGTGYEQYF,TGTGCCAGCAGCCCGGGGACAGGGTACGAGCAGTACTTC
TRBJ1-5,.,TRBV3-1,.,CASSQRREQPQHF,TGTGCCAGCAGCCAAAGGAGGGAACAGCCCCAGCATTTT
TRBJ1-5,.,TRBV3-1,TRBD1,CASSQGTGWNQPQHF,TGTGCCAGCAGCCAAGGGACAGGGTGGAATCAGCCCCAGCATTTT
TRBJ1-2,.,TRBV12-3/TRBV12-4,.,CASSLTQTGGYTF,TGTGCCAGCAGCTTGACTCAAACGGGAGGCTACACCTTC
TRBJ2-7,.,TRBV27,.,CASSSLGGASYEQYF,TGTGCCAGCAGTTCGTTGGGGGGCGCCTCCTACGAGCAGTACTTC
TRBJ2-5,.,TRBV14,.,CASSQASGQTQYF,TGTGCCAGCAGCCAAGCCAGCGGACAGACCCAGTACTTC
TRBJ1-1,.,TRBV6-6,TRBD1,CASSSPGGPDTEAFF,TGTGCCAGCAGTTCCCCAGGGGGTCCGGACACTGAAGCTTTCTTT
TRBJ2-7,.,TRBV4-2,TRBD1,CASSSGQGIYEQYF,TGTGCCAGCAGCTCGGGACAGGGGATCTACGAGCAGTACTTC
TRBJ1-3,.,TRBV20-1,.,CSAPGRNTIYF,TGCAGTGCTCCGGGGAGAAACACCATATATTTT
TRBJ2-1,few,TRBV11-2,.,CASSLAYEQFF,TGTGCCAGCAGCTTAGCTTATGAGCAGTTCTTC
TRBJ2-3,.,TRBV15,.,CATSRSPRVRGGTQYF,TGTGCCACCAGCAGATCCCCCCGGGTGAGGGGAGGTACGCAGTATTTT
TRBJ1-6,.,TRBV7-2,.,CASSLGYSPLHF,TGTGCCAGCAGCTTAGGGTATTCACCCCTCCACTTT
TRBJ2-7,.,TRBV10-3,TRBD2,CAISEAIGLAGTYEQYF,TGTGCCATCAGTGAGGCGATAGGACTAGCGGGGACCTACGAGCAGTACTTC